Below, 5 T cell receptor beta chains from the same sample are listed, as sequenced in a study of blood T cell repertoires in COVID-19. TCRdb's copy holds only in-frame clones and misses some; the assay was immunoSEQ multiplex PCR. The sample shows about 250,000 clones, around 90% of them seen only once. The source material was PBMCs or T cells enriched from blood (not recorded which). All receptors derive from a woman in her fifties or sixties who had recovered from COVID-19.

This chain connects TRBV30 to TRBJ1-3; no firm D call. The CDR3 totals 15 residues. Germline V gene data show CDR1 as GTSNPN and CDR2 as SVGIG (reference sequence). V was shortened by 3 bases and J by 1 base, with 13 bases between the two germline ends. The CDR3: CAWSASPTSGNTIYF. The CDR3 coding sequence is TGTGCCTGGAGCGCCTCCCCGACATCTGGAAACACCATATATTTT. Full variable domain (missing parts from reference TRBV30 and TRBJ1-3): SQTIHQWPATLVQPVGSPLSLECTVEGTSNPNLYWYRQAAGRGLQLLFYSVGIGQISSEVPQNLSASRPQDRQFILSSKKLLLSDSGFYLCAWSASPTSGNTIYFGEGSWLTVV.

The chain employs TRBV11-2 and TRBJ1-2; 7 nucleotides match TRBD1. This CDR3 contains 12 residues. After removal of 4 bases from V and 6 bases from J, the junction contained 2 bases not matched to a gene. Germline V lookup: CDR1 SGHAT, CDR2 FQNNGV. This CDR3 is CASSSRGNGYTF. CDR3 DNA: TGTGCCAGCAGCTCCAGGGGGAATGGCTACACCTTC.

The chain carries TRBV7-2 and TRBJ2-1, with D perhaps TRBD2 (5 bases). CDR3 length: 15 residues. Trimming removed 5 bases from V and 5 bases from J, with 16 bases in between. CDR1 and CDR2 (germline): SGHTA, FQGNSA. The CDR3 nucleotides are TGTGCCAGCAGCCCAAAGCGGTATACCCACAATGAGCAGTTCTTC. This sequence encodes CASSPKRYTHNEQFF.

V is TRBV6-1 and J is TRBJ2-7; tentative D call: TRBD1 (5 bases). Trimming took off 1 base at V and 4 bases at J, with 17 bases between the two ends. The CDR3 totals 16 residues. Germline CDR1 is MNHNS and CDR2 is SASEGT. The CDR3 spells CASSEGNRYTPYEQYF. CDR3 in DNA: TGTGCCAGCAGTGAAGGTAACAGGTATACACCTTACGAGCAGTACTTC.

The rearrangement joins TRBV7-2 to TRBJ2-2; D is undetermined. V lost 1 base and J 4 bases, leaving 13 bases between the germline ends. The CDR3 runs 16 residues. Germline V gives CDR1 SGHTA, CDR2 FQGNSA. The CDR3: CASSLGLERVTGELFF. CDR3 in DNA: TGTGCCAGCAGCTTAGGGCTGGAACGGGTCACCGGGGAGCTGTTTTTT.